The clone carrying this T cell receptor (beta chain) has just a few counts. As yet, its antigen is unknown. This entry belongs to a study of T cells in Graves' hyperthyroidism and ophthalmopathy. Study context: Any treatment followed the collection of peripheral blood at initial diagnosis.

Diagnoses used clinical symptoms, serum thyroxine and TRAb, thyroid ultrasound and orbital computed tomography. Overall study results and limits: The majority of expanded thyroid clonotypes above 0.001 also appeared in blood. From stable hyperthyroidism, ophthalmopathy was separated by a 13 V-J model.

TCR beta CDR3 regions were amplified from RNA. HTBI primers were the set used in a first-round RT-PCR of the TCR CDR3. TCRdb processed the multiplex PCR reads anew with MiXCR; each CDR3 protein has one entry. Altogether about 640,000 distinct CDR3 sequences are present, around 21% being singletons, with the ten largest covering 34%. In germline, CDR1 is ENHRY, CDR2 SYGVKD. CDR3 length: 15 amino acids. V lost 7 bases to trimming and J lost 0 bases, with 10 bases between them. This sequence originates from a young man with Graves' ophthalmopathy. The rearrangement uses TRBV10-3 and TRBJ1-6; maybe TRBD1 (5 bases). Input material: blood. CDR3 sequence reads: CAINNRSSYNSPLHF. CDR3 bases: TGTGCCATCAATAACAGGAGCTCCTATAATTCACCCCTCCACTTT.